This section outlines one TCR beta chain sequence together with its context. The antigen it recognizes is unknown. No quality values exist for individual bases; no much larger clone is one base distant. Peripheral blood CD8+ and CD4+ T cells from healthy donors, Susac syndrome patients and multiple sclerosis patients were profiled by high-throughput TCR beta sequencing. The Susac syndrome patients fulfilled recently defined diagnostic criteria for either definite or probable disease. Bulk CD8+ and CD4+ T cells were purified magnetically by negative isolation, whereas CD8+ TEMRA cells were enriched by FACS. Blood was drawn into EDTA tubes, processed within 24 hours, and PBMCs were isolated by density gradient centrifugation. PBMCs destined for TCR sequencing were cryopreserved in liquid nitrogen and later thawed in a 37 °C water bath. Purity of sorted or isolated CD4+, CD8+ and CD8+ TEMRA cells was at least 90%.

From the cysteine through the phenylalanine, the CDR3 covers 12 amino acids. Of the read, only the CDR3 DNA is kept; its 36 bases are in frame from base 1. According to the germline V gene, CDR1 reads SQVTM and CDR2 reads ANQGSEA. V is shortened by 6 bases, J by 3 bases, and the region joining them spans 11 bases. These data originate in a study of CD8 T cells in Susac syndrome (dated by TCRdb to between 2017 and 2020). As for the study more broadly: Among the Susac syndrome patients who were sequenced, clinically active disease was present in six and clinical remission was observed in fewer than ten. Repertoire sequencing was used to test whether CD8+ T cell activation and differentiation in Susac syndrome was antigen driven. At the time of blood withdrawal, Susac syndrome patients were either therapy-naive, taking corticosteroids (with some also receiving IVIg), or on IVIg alone.

RNA was extracted with the RNeasy kit and about 0.5 to 1 ug was reverse transcribed using random hexamers. The immunoSEQ multiplex PCR assay, covering 54 Vbeta and 13 Jbeta segments, was used to amplify TCR beta CDR3 regions. To correct PCR amplification bias, a synthetic template baseline was used for both primer optimization and computational correction. As for the original processing: Reads were assigned to V, D and J genes according to IMGT and analyzed in immunoSEQ Analyzer, with only productive sequences retained. Clonality was calculated as one minus the Shannon entropy normalized by log2 of the number of productive unique sequences. For each patient and control, public and private clones were evaluated within the 100 most prevalent clones. Clones were defined as Susac-specific if absent from the healthy and MS cohorts, from some 1,000 published viral clones and from other ImmuneACCESS disease sequences. TCRdb trimmed the raw reads at Q25, called clones with MiXCR and kept productive beta chains. Duplicate CDR3 protein sequences are folded into a single record with the most common DNA and genes. The V and J calls reflect TCRdb's pipeline rather than the authors' work. The sample has about 150,000 distinct CDR3 sequences on record, 85% to 95% of them singletons. The ten largest clones represent 0.15% to 0.2% of the sample.

The paper's findings and limits, for the study overall: The number of individuals in the TCR sequencing and HLA analysis was acknowledged as relatively small. The CD4+ T cell repertoire of patients with Susac syndrome showed no detectable clonal expansion.

The sequence derives from a human donor with Susac syndrome. The sample taken for sequencing was CD4+ T cells from PBMCs. The rearrangement combines TRBV29-1 with TRBJ2-5; the D gene cannot be resolved beyond TRBD1 or TRBD2, each matching 5 bases. The CDR3 protein: CSVGRREETQYF. In nucleotides, the sequence is TGCAGCGTGGGACGAAGGGAAGAGACCCAGTACTTC. Here the CDR3 is joined to the reference TRBV29-1 and TRBJ2-5 genes, and the full variable domain is: SAVISQKPSRDICQRGTSLTIQCQVDSQVTMMFWYRQQPGQSLTLIATANQGSEATYESGFVIDKFPISRPNLTFSTLTVSNMSPEDSSIYLCSVGRREETQYFGPGTRLLVL.